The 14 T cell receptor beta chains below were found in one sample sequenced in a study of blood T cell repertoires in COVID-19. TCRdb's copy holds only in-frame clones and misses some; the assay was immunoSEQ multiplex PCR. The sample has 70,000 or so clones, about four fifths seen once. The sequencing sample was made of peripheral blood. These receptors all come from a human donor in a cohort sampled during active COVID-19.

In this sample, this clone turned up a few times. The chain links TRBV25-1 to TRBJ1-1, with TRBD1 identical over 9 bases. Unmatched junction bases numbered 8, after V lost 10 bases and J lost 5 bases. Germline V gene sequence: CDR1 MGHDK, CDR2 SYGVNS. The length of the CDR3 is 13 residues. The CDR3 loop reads CATVGTGKTEAFF. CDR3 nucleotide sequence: TGTGCCACCGTCGGGACAGGGAAGACTGAAGCTTTCTTT.

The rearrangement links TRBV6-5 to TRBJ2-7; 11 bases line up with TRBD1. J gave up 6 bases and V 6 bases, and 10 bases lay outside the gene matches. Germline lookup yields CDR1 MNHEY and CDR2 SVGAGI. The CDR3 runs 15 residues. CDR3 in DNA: TGTGCCAGCAGGGGACAGGGGGTAACCTACGTCGAGCAGTACTTC. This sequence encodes CASRGQGVTYVEQYF.

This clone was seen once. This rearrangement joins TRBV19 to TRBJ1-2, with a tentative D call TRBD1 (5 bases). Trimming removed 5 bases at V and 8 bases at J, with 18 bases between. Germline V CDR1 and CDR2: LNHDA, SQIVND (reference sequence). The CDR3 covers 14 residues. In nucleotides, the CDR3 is TGTGCCAGTAGTCAGGGATCGCTAGTCTACGGCTACACCTTC. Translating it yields CASSQGSLVYGYTF.

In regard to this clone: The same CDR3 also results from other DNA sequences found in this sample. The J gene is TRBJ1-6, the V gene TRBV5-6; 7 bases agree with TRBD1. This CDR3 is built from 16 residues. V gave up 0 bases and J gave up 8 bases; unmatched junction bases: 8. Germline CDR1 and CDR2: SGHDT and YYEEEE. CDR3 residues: CASSLGGRGGDSPLHF. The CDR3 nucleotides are TGTGCCAGCAGCTTGGGGGGTCGAGGGGGCGATTCACCCCTCCACTTT.

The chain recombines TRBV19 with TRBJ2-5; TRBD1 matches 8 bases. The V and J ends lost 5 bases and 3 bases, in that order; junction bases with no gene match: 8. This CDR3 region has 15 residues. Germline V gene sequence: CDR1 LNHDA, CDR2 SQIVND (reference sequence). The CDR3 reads CASSPEPGQEETQYF. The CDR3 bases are TGTGCCAGTAGTCCAGAACCGGGACAGGAAGAGACCCAGTACTTC.

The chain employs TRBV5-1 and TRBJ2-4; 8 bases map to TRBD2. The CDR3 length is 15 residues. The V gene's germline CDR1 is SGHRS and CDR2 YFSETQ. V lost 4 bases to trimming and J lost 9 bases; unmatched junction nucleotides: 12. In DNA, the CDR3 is TGCGCCAGCAGCGATGCGATCGGGGGGGCTACCATTCAGTACTTC. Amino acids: CASSDAIGGATIQYF.

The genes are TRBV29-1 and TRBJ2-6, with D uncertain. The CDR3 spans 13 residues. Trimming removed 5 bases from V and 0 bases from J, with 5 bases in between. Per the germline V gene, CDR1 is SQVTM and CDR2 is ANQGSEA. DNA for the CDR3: TGCAGCGTTCAGGACTCTGGGGCCAACGTCCTGACTTTC. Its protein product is CSVQDSGANVLTF.

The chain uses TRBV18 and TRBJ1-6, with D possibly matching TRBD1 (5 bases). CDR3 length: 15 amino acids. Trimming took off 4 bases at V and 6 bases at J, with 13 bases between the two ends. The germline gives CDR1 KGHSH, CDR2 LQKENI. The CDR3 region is CASSQGQPGNSPLHF. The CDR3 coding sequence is TGTGCCAGCTCACAAGGACAACCGGGTAATTCACCCCTCCACTTT. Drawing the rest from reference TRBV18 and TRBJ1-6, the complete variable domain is NAGVMQNPRHLVRRRGQEARLRCSPMKGHSHVYWYRQLPEEGLKFMVYLQKENIIDESGMPKERFSAEFPKEGPSILRIQQVVRGDSAAYFCASSQGQPGNSPLHFGNGTRLTVT.

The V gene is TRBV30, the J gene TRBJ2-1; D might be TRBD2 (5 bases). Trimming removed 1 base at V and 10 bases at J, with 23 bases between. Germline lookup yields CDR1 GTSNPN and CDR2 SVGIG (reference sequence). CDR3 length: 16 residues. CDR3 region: CAWSGGWTAATREQFF. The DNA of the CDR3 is TGTGCCTGGAGTGGGGGTTGGACTGCCGCTACACGGGAGCAGTTCTTC.

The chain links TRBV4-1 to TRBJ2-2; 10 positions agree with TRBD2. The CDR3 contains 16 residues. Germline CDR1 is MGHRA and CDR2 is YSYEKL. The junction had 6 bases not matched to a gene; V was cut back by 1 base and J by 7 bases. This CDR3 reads CASSQVLAGVGGELFF. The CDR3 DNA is TGCGCCAGCAGCCAAGTTCTAGCGGGAGTTGGCGGGGAGCTGTTTTTT.

CDR3: CASRGGGNTIYF. DNA of the CDR3: TGTGCCAGCAGAGGGGGTGGAAACACCATATATTTT. The chain combines TRBV6-5 with TRBJ1-3, with TRBD1 as a possible D gene (6 bases). CDR3 length: 12 residues. Germline V gene lookup returns CDR1 MNHEY and CDR2 SVGAGI. V lost 6 bases to trimming and J lost 3 bases, with 6 bases between them.

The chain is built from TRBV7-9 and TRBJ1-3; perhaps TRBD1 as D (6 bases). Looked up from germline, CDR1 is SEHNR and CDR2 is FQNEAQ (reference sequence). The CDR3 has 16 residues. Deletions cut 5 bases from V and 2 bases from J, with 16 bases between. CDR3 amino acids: CASSPQGQSPGNTIYF. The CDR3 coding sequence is TGTGCCAGCAGCCCGCAGGGACAATCTCCTGGAAACACCATATATTTT.

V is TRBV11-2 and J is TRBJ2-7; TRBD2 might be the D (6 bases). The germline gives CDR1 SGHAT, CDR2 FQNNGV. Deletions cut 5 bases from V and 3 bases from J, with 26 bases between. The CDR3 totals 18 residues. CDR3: CASSRNSVGTPPLYEQYF. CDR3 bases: TGTGCCAGCAGCAGAAACTCCGTCGGGACTCCTCCGCTCTACGAGCAGTACTTC.

CDR3 bases: TGTGCCAGCAGCTTAGTAGGACAGGTCGATCAGGGAGCTTTCTTT. The encoded protein is CASSLVGQVDQGAFF. The chain uses TRBV7-9 and TRBJ1-1; TRBD1 matches 7 bases. The V segment lost 1 base and the J segment 10 bases; nucleotides outside the gene matches: 12. Per the germline V gene, CDR1 is SEHNR and CDR2 is FQNEAQ (reference sequence). The length of the CDR3 is 15 residues.